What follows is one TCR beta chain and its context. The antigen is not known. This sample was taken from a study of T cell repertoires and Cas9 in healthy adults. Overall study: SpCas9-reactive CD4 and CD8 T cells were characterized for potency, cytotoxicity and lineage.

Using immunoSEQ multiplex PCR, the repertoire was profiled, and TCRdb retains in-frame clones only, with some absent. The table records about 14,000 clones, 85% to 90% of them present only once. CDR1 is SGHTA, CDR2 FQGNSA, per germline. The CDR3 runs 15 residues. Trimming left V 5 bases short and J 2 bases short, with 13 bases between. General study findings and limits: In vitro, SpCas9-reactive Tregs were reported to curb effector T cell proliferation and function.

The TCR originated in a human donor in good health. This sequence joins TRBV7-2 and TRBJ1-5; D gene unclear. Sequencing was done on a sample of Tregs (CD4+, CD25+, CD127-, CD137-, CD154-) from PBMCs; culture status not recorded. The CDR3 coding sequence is TGTGCCAGCAGCCTCCGGACCGGTGGCAATCAGCCCCAGCATTTT. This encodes CASSLRTGGNQPQHF.